These T cell receptor beta chains were read from a single sample in a study of T cell responses to AZD1222 COVID-19 vaccine. The method was immunoSEQ multiplex PCR; TCRdb's version includes in-frame clones alone and lacks a portion of them. This table has over 110,000 clones, about nine tenths appearing once. The specimen comprised peripheral blood, sampled 28 days after the second AZD1222 dose. Receptor source: an adult who received the AZD1222 COVID-19 vaccine. Both conserved end residues are part of each CDR3. D genes are given only for firm matches.

d_call: NA; v_call: TRBV5-1; cdr3_aa: CASSEWARSYNEQFF
d_call: NA; v_call: TRBV6-5; cdr3_aa: CASKKGGSDQPQHF
d_call: NA; v_call: TRBV11-1; cdr3_aa: CASSANPGANYGYTF
d_call: NA; v_call: TRBV25-1; cdr3_aa: CASHQTLNSPLHF
d_call: NA; v_call: TRBV10-3; cdr3_aa: CAISESPGAGGYTF
d_call: NA; v_call: TRBV6-2/TRBV6-3; cdr3_aa: CASSYSNGGIQPQHF
d_call: TRBD1; v_call: TRBV28; cdr3_aa: CASRSQDRPLSF
d_call: NA; v_call: TRBV3-1/TRBV3-2; cdr3_aa: CASSQRAGGFTEAFF
d_call: TRBD1; v_call: TRBV4-3; cdr3_aa: CASSHSFRNRGASGNTIYF
d_call: TRBD1; v_call: TRBV28; cdr3_aa: CASSLQGQGYQPQHF
d_call: NA; v_call: TRBV7-9; cdr3_aa: CASGGTPDGYGYTF
d_call: NA; v_call: TRBV7-9; cdr3_aa: CASSLDPTDTQYF
d_call: NA; v_call: TRBV7-9; cdr3_aa: CASSRGRGNEKLFF
d_call: NA; v_call: TRBV5-1; cdr3_aa: CASSSEGGYNEQFF
d_call: TRBD2; v_call: TRBV9; cdr3_aa: CASSGGLGSNEQFF
d_call: TRBD1; v_call: TRBV12-3/TRBV12-4; cdr3_aa: CASRPGQYGYTF
d_call: NA; v_call: TRBV12-2; cdr3_aa: CASRFGGTRGNQPQHF
d_call: NA; v_call: TRBV2; cdr3_aa: CASRPLHDNTEAFF
d_call: NA; v_call: TRBV6-5; cdr3_aa: CASSYGADGNTEAFF
d_call: TRBD1; v_call: TRBV11-2; cdr3_aa: CASSYPGQGREQFF
d_call: NA; v_call: TRBV7-9; cdr3_aa: CASSLLQANTEAFF
d_call: NA; v_call: TRBV6-2/TRBV6-3; cdr3_aa: CASSYKGSSPYNEQFF
d_call: TRBD1; v_call: TRBV4-2; cdr3_aa: CASSRDRRVQGEASGANVLTF
d_call: NA; v_call: TRBV28; cdr3_aa: CASSLWRTINEKLFF
d_call: TRBD1; v_call: TRBV11-2; cdr3_aa: CASSLTGGNSPLHF
d_call: NA; v_call: TRBV6-2/TRBV6-3; cdr3_aa: CASSSNDPALFF
d_call: TRBD1; v_call: TRBV27; cdr3_aa: CASRATGVSSGNTIYF
d_call: TRBD2; v_call: TRBV9; cdr3_aa: CASSPRTSGTTGELFF
d_call: TRBD1; v_call: TRBV24-1; cdr3_aa: CATSDPSTGNGYTF
d_call: TRBD1; v_call: TRBV2; cdr3_aa: CASSSQGFGEKLFF
d_call: NA; v_call: TRBV18; cdr3_aa: CASSPFRSSGPNNEQFF
d_call: NA; v_call: TRBV9; cdr3_aa: CASSLGREGHNEQFF
d_call: TRBD1; v_call: TRBV3-1/TRBV3-2; cdr3_aa: CASSQGRQGWRNQPQHF
d_call: TRBD1; v_call: TRBV7-2; cdr3_aa: CASSLGGTGTLSGANVLTF
d_call: TRBD2; v_call: TRBV30; cdr3_aa: CAWSVGSAGEIGTDTQYF
d_call: TRBD2; v_call: TRBV7-2; cdr3_aa: CASSPRTSGNNEQFF
d_call: TRBD1; v_call: TRBV10-3; cdr3_aa: CAISSGQGAANTGELFF
d_call: TRBD1; v_call: TRBV14; cdr3_aa: CASSNRGEAFF
d_call: NA; v_call: TRBV5-4; cdr3_aa: CASSLPGSLNTEAFF
d_call: NA; v_call: TRBV28; cdr3_aa: CASSLAGQPGNQPQHF
d_call: NA; v_call: TRBV4-2; cdr3_aa: CASSQEGVGGSYEQYF
d_call: TRBD1; v_call: TRBV5-5; cdr3_aa: CASKGAFSTDTQYF